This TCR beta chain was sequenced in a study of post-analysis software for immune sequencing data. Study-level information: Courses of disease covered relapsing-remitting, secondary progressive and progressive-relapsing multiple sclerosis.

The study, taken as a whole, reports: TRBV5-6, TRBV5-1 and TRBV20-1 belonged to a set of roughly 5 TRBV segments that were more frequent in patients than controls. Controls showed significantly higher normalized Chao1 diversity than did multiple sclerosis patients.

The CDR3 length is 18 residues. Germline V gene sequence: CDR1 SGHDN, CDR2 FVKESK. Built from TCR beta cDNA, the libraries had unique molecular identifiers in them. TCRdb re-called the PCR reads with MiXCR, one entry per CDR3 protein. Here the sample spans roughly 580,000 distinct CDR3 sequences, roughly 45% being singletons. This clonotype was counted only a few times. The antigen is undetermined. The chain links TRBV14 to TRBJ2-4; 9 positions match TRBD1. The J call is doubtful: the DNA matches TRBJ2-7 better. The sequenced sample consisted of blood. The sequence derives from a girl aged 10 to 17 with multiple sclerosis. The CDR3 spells CASSQDGEAGQGTHEQYF. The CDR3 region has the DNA TGTGCCAGCAGCCAAGATGGCGAGGCAGGACAGGGGACCCACGAGCAGTACTTC.